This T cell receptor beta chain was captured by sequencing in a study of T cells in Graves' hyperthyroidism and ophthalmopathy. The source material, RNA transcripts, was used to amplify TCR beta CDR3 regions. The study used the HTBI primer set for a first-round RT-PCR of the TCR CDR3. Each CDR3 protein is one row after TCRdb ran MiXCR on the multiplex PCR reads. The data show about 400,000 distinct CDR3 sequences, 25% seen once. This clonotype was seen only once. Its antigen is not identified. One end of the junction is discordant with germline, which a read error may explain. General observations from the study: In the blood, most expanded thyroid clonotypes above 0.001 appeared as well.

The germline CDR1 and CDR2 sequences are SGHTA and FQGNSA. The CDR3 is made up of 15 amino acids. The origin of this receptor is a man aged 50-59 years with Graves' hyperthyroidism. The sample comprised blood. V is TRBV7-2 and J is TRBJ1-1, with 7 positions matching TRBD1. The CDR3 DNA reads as TGTGCCAGCAGCCCAATTTCGACAGGGAACGCTGAAGCTTTCTTT. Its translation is CASSPISTGNAEAFF.